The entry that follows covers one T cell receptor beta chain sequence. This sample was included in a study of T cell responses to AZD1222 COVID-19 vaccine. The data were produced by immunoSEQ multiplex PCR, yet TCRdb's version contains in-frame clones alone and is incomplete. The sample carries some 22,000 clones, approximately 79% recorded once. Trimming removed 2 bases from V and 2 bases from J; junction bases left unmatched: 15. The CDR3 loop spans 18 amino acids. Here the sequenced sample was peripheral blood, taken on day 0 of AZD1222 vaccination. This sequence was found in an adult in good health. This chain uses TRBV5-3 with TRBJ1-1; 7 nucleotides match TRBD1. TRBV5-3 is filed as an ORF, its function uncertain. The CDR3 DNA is TGTGCCAGAAGCTTTACAGGGGCCACCAATTCTTTTAACACTGAAGCTTTCTTT. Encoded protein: CARSFTGATNSFNTEAFF.